These T cell receptor beta chains were read from a single sample in a study of T-cell memory formation after mild COVID-19. Each CDR3 protein gets one entry after TCRdb re-called the 5' RACE reads with MiXCR. Altogether approximately 560,000 distinct CDR3 sequences are present, 15% to 20% being singletons, with the ten largest covering about 7.4%. The specimen was PBMCs or a T cell subset sorted from them (not recorded which). Source of these receptors: an adult woman who had mild COVID-19 (a few samples of this study predate the infection). Cell type and time point are not known. Both conserved end residues are part of each CDR3. The D gene is left open where the match is weak. Where a row states a size, it is once, few, many or the class of an expanded clone; other rows omit it.

clone_size	v_call	j_call	d_call	cdr3_aa	cdr3_nt
many	TRBV7-9	TRBJ2-7	NA	CASSPYARSREEQYF	TGTGCCAGCAGCCCTTATGCCAGGAGTCGTGAAGAGCAGTACTTC
few	TRBV24-1	TRBJ2-2	NA	CATSDSGTGELFF	TGTGCCACCAGTGATTCGGGCACCGGGGAGCTGTTTTTT
NA	TRBV18	TRBJ2-2	NA	CASSRTASNTGELFF	TGTGCCAGCTCCCGGACAGCCTCGAACACCGGGGAGCTGTTTTTT
NA	TRBV3-1	TRBJ1-1	NA	CASSQRDTEAFF	TGTGCCAGCAGCCAAAGAGACACTGAAGCTTTCTTT
few	TRBV29-1	TRBJ2-7	TRBD2	CSVESGANYEQYF	TGCAGCGTTGAAAGCGGGGCAAACTACGAGCAGTACTTC
few	TRBV6-5	TRBJ2-1	NA	CASRGANEQFF	TGTGCCAGCAGAGGGGCAAATGAGCAGTTCTTC
NA	TRBV20-1	TRBJ2-1	NA	CSAREQERVHGGNEQFF	TGCAGTGCTAGAGAGCAAGAGCGGGTCCATGGAGGGAATGAGCAGTTCTTC
many	TRBV6-1	TRBJ2-7	TRBD1	CASSERGGSEGYEQYF	TGTGCCAGCAGTGAAAGAGGGGGCTCGGAAGGATACGAGCAGTACTTC
few	TRBV7-6	TRBJ2-3	TRBD2	CASSSRTSGGYTDTQYF	TGTGCCAGCAGCTCGAGGACTAGCGGGGGTTACACAGATACGCAGTATTTT
few	TRBV12-3/TRBV12-4	TRBJ2-7	TRBD1	CASSFDRGIYEQYF	TGTGCCAGCAGTTTTGACAGGGGGATTTACGAGCAGTACTTC
NA	TRBV7-2	TRBJ2-1	TRBD2	CASSLAGVINEQFF	TGTGCCAGCAGCCTAGCGGGAGTGATCAATGAGCAGTTCTTC
few	TRBV10-3	TRBJ2-5	TRBD1	CAISETGVQETQYF	TGTGCCATCAGTGAGACAGGGGTTCAAGAGACCCAGTACTTC
NA	TRBV4-3	TRBJ2-5	TRBD2	CASSQGQGRLAGVGGETQYF	TGCGCCAGCAGCCAAGGCCAGGGGAGACTAGCGGGAGTAGGTGGGGAGACCCAGTACTTC
few	TRBV24-1	TRBJ2-1	NA	CATSDLGDTEQFF	TGTGCCACCAGTGATCTAGGGGACACTGAGCAGTTCTTC
NA	TRBV18	TRBJ2-1	TRBD2	CASSPPTGGPHNEQFF	TGTGCCAGCTCACCTCCAACGGGGGGGCCCCACAATGAGCAGTTCTTC
NA	TRBV24-1	TRBJ2-2	TRBD1	CAAATGGPGELFF	TGTGCCGCCGCGACAGGGGGTCCCGGGGAGCTGTTTTTT
NA	TRBV3-1	TRBJ2-7	TRBD2	CASSQPAGGIYEQYF	TGTGCCAGCAGCCAACCAGCGGGGGGTATCTACGAGCAGTACTTC
few	TRBV12-3/TRBV12-4	TRBJ1-2	NA	CASSLYIDIKLEGYTF	TGTGCCAGCAGTTTATACATAGACATTAAACTGGAGGGCTACACCTTC
NA	TRBV3-1	TRBJ2-3	NA	CASSQDEAGYSTDTQYF	TGTGCCAGCAGCCAAGATGAGGCGGGGTATAGCACAGATACGCAGTATTTT
few	TRBV2	TRBJ2-1	TRBD2	CASMRVAGSYNEQFF	TGTGCCAGCATGCGGGTAGCGGGGTCCTACAATGAGCAGTTCTTC
once	TRBV15	TRBJ2-6	NA	CATSPTGVRDDTLSGANVLTF	TGTGCCACCAGCCCGACGGGCGTTAGAGACGACACTCTCTCTGGGGCCAACGTCCTGACTTTC
few	TRBV7-2	TRBJ2-3	TRBD2	CASSPDPTSGRTDTQYF	TGTGCCAGCAGCCCGGACCCCACTAGCGGGAGGACAGATACGCAGTATTTT
NA	TRBV21-1	TRBJ2-1	NA	CASSSRDKSENEQFF	TGTGCCAGCAGCTCCCGGGACAAGTCGGAGAATGAGCAGTTCTTC
few	TRBV20-1	TRBJ2-2	NA	CSATKGGGNTGELFF	TGCAGTGCTACAAAAGGAGGGGGGAACACCGGGGAGCTGTTTTTT
few	TRBV6-2/TRBV6-3	TRBJ1-5	TRBD1	CASSHTGVQPQHF	TGTGCCAGCAGCCACACAGGGGTCCAGCCCCAGCATTTT
once	TRBV20-1	TRBJ1-4	NA	CSARKGTSSEKLFF	TGCAGTGCTAGAAAGGGTACCTCGAGTGAAAAACTGTTTTTT
NA	TRBV20-1	TRBJ1-2	TRBD1	CSATNRGVYGYTF	TGCAGTGCGACTAACAGGGGTGTCTATGGCTACACCTTC
NA	TRBV6-2/TRBV6-3	TRBJ1-5	NA	CASSQLDGRVWQPQHF	TGTGCCAGCAGCCAACTGGACGGTCGGGTGTGGCAGCCCCAGCATTTT
NA	TRBV14	TRBJ2-3	NA	CASSQEKGFGTDTQYF	TGTGCCAGCAGCCAAGAAAAGGGGTTCGGCACAGATACGCAGTATTTT
few	TRBV29-1	TRBJ2-5	TRBD1	CSVGGRQGAGETQYF	TGCAGCGTGGGAGGCAGACAGGGGGCCGGGGAGACCCAGTACTTC
few	TRBV30	TRBJ1-5	TRBD1	CAWSPGQGDQPQHF	TGTGCCTGGAGTCCCGGACAGGGTGATCAGCCCCAGCATTTT